The 23 T cell receptor beta chains below come from one sample, sequenced in a study of shared clonotypes between healthy human individuals. Naive-designated CD8 cells lacked CD45RO, were positively enriched for CCR7, and omitted terminally differentiated effector memory CD45RA+ cells. Assay used: immunoSEQ multiplex PCR; TCRdb lists only in-frame clones, some missing. Of about 2.1 million clones in the sample, around 95% are singletons; the top ten hold roughly 1.7%. The sequenced material came from naive CD8+ T cells from PBMCs. The receptors come from a man aged 18 to 29 in good health. Some clones in this sample may be carry-over from other donors' samples.

The chain links TRBV30 to TRBJ2-7; TRBD2 agrees at 9 bases. This CDR3 has 15 residues. From germline, CDR1 is GTSNPN and CDR2 SVGIG (reference sequence). The junction had 8 bases not matched to a gene; V was cut back by 0 bases and J by 5 bases. The CDR3 spells CAWSVYLAGTNEQYF. In nucleotides, the CDR3 is TGTGCCTGGAGTGTATATCTAGCGGGGACTAACGAGCAGTACTTC.

The chain recombines TRBV19 with TRBJ2-1, with TRBD1 identical over 9 bases. The length of the CDR3 is 15 residues. After removal of 4 bases from V and 7 bases from J, the junction contained 8 bases not matched to a gene. Germline lookup yields CDR1 LNHDA and CDR2 SQIVND (reference sequence). The CDR3 is CASSTTGGAGNEQFF. Written as DNA, the CDR3 is TGTGCCAGTAGTACGACAGGGGGTGCGGGGAATGAGCAGTTCTTC.

This rearrangement joins TRBV6-1 to TRBJ2-7; D is ambiguous. The V gene's germline CDR1 is MNHNS and CDR2 SASEGT. V dropped 6 bases and J dropped 4 bases, with 13 bases sitting between them. CDR3 size: 13 residues. DNA of the CDR3: TGTGCCAGCAGGTTTCCGGGTTTATACGAGCAGTACTTC. It encodes CASRFPGLYEQYF.

This CDR3 is CAISVGTLNEQFF. The CDR3 nucleotides are TGTGCCATCAGTGTCGGGACCCTCAATGAGCAGTTCTTC. J is TRBJ2-1 and V is TRBV10-3; TRBD1 or TRBD2 may be the D gene (5 bases each). This CDR3 has 13 amino acids. V lost 4 bases to trimming and J lost 6 bases, with 10 bases between them. The germline V gene encodes CDR1 ENHRY and CDR2 SYGVKD.

The rearrangement links TRBV7-9 to TRBJ2-7; 11 bases map to TRBD2. The CDR3 covers 15 residues. Germline V lookup: CDR1 SEHNR, CDR2 FQNEAQ (reference sequence). With V trimmed by 4 bases and J by 6 bases, 8 bases remained unmatched. CDR3 sequence: CASSSSWLAGGEQYF. CDR3 coding DNA: TGTGCCAGCAGCTCCAGTTGGCTAGCGGGAGGCGAGCAGTACTTC.

The gene calls are TRBV7-2 and TRBJ2-5, with 14 positions matching TRBD2. The germline CDR1 and CDR2 sequences are SGHTA and FQGNSA. The CDR3 totals 16 residues. The V gene end was trimmed by 5 bases and the J gene end by 3 bases; junction bases not matched to a gene: 5. The CDR3: CASSPTGLAGEETQYF. The CDR3 nucleotides read TGTGCCAGCAGCCCCACGGGACTAGCGGGAGAAGAGACCCAGTACTTC. The full variable domain, completed using reference TRBV7-2 and TRBJ2-5, is GAGVSQSPSNKVTEKGKDVELRCDPISGHTALYWYRQSLGQGLEFLIYFQGNSAPDKSGLPSDRFSAERTGGSVSTLTIQRTQQEDSAVYLCASSPTGLAGEETQYFGPGTRLLVL.

CDR3 region: CASSLDGRDYEQYF. The CDR3 bases are TGTGCCAGCAGCTTAGACGGGAGAGACTACGAGCAGTACTTC. The chain carries TRBV7-9 and TRBJ2-7; perhaps TRBD2 as D (6 bases). V was shortened by 1 base and J by 3 bases, with 10 bases between the two germline ends. Germline V gene lookup returns CDR1 SEHNR and CDR2 FQNEAQ (reference sequence). The CDR3 is 14 residues long.

The chain carries TRBV9 and TRBJ1-1, with a weak D call TRBD1 (6 bases). The CDR3 covers 15 residues. CDR1 and CDR2 from the germline V gene are SGDLS and YYNGEE. V dropped 4 bases and J dropped 1 base, with 14 bases sitting between them. The CDR3 loop reads CASSPYQGKNTEAFF. The DNA of the CDR3 is TGTGCCAGCAGCCCCTACCAGGGGAAGAACACTGAAGCTTTCTTT.

The chain combines TRBV11-2 with TRBJ2-3; D gene ambiguous. Per the germline V gene, CDR1 is SGHAT and CDR2 is FQNNGV. V lost 2 bases to trimming and J lost 2 bases, with 11 bases between them. This CDR3 contains 15 residues. Here the CDR3 DNA reads TGTGCCAGCAGCTTACTGCAGTCTTTCACAGATACGCAGTATTTT. Its protein product is CASSLLQSFTDTQYF. The full variable domain, with the rest looked up from reference TRBV11-2 and TRBJ2-3, is EAGVAQSPRYKIIEKRQSVAFWCNPISGHATLYWYQQILGQGPKLLIQFQNNGVVDDSQLPKDRFSAERLKGVDSTLKIQPAKLEDSAVYLCASSLLQSFTDTQYFGPGTRLTVL.

The CDR3 loop reads CASSLPGTSGTQYF. CDR3 in DNA: TGTGCCAGCAGTCTCCCCGGGACTAGCGGTACGCAGTATTTT. The rearrangement joins TRBV27 to TRBJ2-3, with TRBD2 matching over 11 bases. Germline V gene data show CDR1 as MNHEY and CDR2 as SMNVEV (reference sequence). There are 14 residues in the CDR3. V lost 5 bases, J lost 8 bases, and 6 bases stayed unmatched.

The gene calls are TRBV10-2 and TRBJ2-3; the D is unclear. This CDR3 region has 13 residues. Germline V gene sequence: CDR1 WSHSY, CDR2 SAAADI. Trimming left V 0 bases short and J 7 bases short, with 8 bases between. For the CDR3, the DNA is TGCGCCAGCAGTGAGTCCGCCTGGCATACGCAGTATTTT. As protein: CASSESAWHTQYF.

The genes are TRBV13 and TRBJ2-7; the match to TRBD2 covers 13 bases. This CDR3 region has 16 residues. Per germline, CDR1 PRHDT and CDR2 FYEKMQ (reference sequence). V lost 5 bases to trimming and J lost 6 bases; unmatched junction nucleotides: 10. The CDR3, as DNA: TGTGCCAGCAGCCTAAGGACTAGCGGGAGCCCAGTCGAGCAGTACTTC. Its translation: CASSLRTSGSPVEQYF. Full variable domain (outside the CDR3, taken from reference TRBV13 and TRBJ2-7): AAGVIQSPRHLIKEKRETATLKCYPIPRHDTVYWYQQGPGQDPQFLISFYEKMQSDKGSIPDRFSAQQFSDYHSELNMSSLELGDSALYFCASSLRTSGSPVEQYFGPGTRLTVT.

The sample holds one count of this clone. The chain links TRBV6-5 to TRBJ2-1; 14 bases match TRBD2. The ends lost 7 bases at V and 4 bases at J; junction bases unmatched: 3. CDR1 MNHEY and CDR2 SVGAGI come from the germline V gene. The CDR3 runs to 15 residues. For the CDR3, the DNA is TGTGCCAGCACTGGACTAGCGGGGGGTTACAATGAGCAGTTCTTC. Protein product: CASTGLAGGYNEQFF.

Regarding this clone: Other DNA sequences of this sample code for an identical CDR3. This sequence joins TRBV11-2 and TRBJ2-7; D is undetermined. V dropped 0 bases and J dropped 5 bases, with 5 bases sitting between them. CDR3 length equals 12 residues. CDR1 and CDR2 from the germline V gene are SGHAT and FQNNGV. This chain's CDR3 is CASSLERDEQYF. DNA for the CDR3: TGTGCCAGCAGCTTAGAAAGGGACGAGCAGTACTTC.

The V gene is TRBV6-1, the J gene TRBJ2-3, with 8 bases aligning to TRBD1. The germline gives CDR1 MNHNS, CDR2 SASEGT. Germline trimming cut 6 bases from V and 1 base from J; bases unmatched to any gene: 6. This CDR3 is 15 amino acids long. The CDR3 DNA is TGTGCCAGCAGCAAAAAGACAGGGGGCACAGATACGCAGTATTTT. It yields the protein CASSKKTGGTDTQYF.

J is TRBJ1-5 and V is TRBV15; D unclear. Germline V lookup: CDR1 LNHNV, CDR2 YYDKDF (reference sequence). This CDR3 contains 15 residues. Trimming removed 0 bases at V and 1 base at J, with 7 bases between. The CDR3 loop is CATSRDLFSNQPQHF. The CDR3 DNA follows: TGTGCCACCAGCAGAGATCTTTTCAGCAATCAGCCCCAGCATTTT.

The chain employs TRBV15 and TRBJ2-6; 7 positions match TRBD1. This CDR3 comprises 15 residues. Per germline, CDR1 LNHNV and CDR2 YYDKDF (reference sequence). V lost 6 bases to trimming and J lost 1 base; unmatched junction nucleotides: 3. The CDR3 nucleotides are TGTGCCACCAGTAACAGGGGTTCTGGGGCCAACGTCCTGACTTTC. Translation gives CATSNRGSGANVLTF.

V gene TRBV6-1 combines with J gene TRBJ1-2; 9 bases fit TRBD1. CDR1 and CDR2 from the germline V gene are MNHNS and SASEGT. V shed 5 bases, J shed 8 bases, and the junction held 12 bases outside the gene matches. This CDR3 has 15 amino acids. CDR3 in amino acids: CASSSTGGRGRGYTF. CDR3 DNA sequence: TGTGCCAGCAGTTCTACAGGGGGCAGGGGACGCGGCTACACCTTC.

V and J are TRBV6-5 and TRBJ2-3, with TRBD2 matching 7 bases. From germline, CDR1 is MNHEY and CDR2 SVGAGI. CDR3 length equals 15 residues. V was pared by 0 bases and J by 2 bases, with 2 bases of the junction left unmatched. The CDR3 bases are TGTGCCAGCAGTTACTCGGCGGGGGACACAGATACGCAGTATTTT. This encodes CASSYSAGDTDTQYF.

The rearrangement joins TRBV9 to TRBJ1-2; D is unclear. With 4 bases removed from V and 0 bases from J, the gap between germline ends came to 16 bases. Germline V gene data show CDR1 as SGDLS and CDR2 as YYNGEE. CDR3 length: 16 amino acids. The DNA of the CDR3 is TGTGCCAGCAGCTCCCGGGGTAGCCTATCTAACTATGGCTACACCTTC. Protein: CASSSRGSLSNYGYTF.

The chain couples TRBV27 to TRBJ2-2, with D possibly being TRBD1 or TRBD2 (5 bases each). Germline values: CDR1 MNHEY, CDR2 SMNVEV (reference sequence). V lost 4 bases, J lost 4 bases, and 13 bases lay in between. CDR3 length equals 15 residues. DNA of the CDR3: TGTGCCAGCAGTTCCGCGTGGGGGATCACCGGGGAGCTGTTTTTT. Translation: CASSSAWGITGELFF.

The CDR3: CASSLAASGRPYNEQFF. The CDR3 DNA is TGCGCCAGCAGCTTGGCGGCTAGCGGGAGACCTTACAATGAGCAGTTCTTC. The J gene is TRBJ2-1, the V gene TRBV5-1; 10 bases are shared with TRBD2. The ends lost 0 bases at V and 4 bases at J; junction bases unmatched: 7. Germline CDR1 SGHRS, CDR2 YFSETQ. The CDR3 runs to 17 residues.

This clone has only one observation. The gene calls are TRBV6-4 and TRBJ2-4, with 8 bases lining up with TRBD2. After removal of 4 bases from V and 4 bases from J, the junction contained 12 bases not matched to a gene. CDR1 and CDR2 (germline): MRHNA, SNTAGT. CDR3 size: 17 residues. The CDR3 loop reads CASSGQTEREFKNIQYF. CDR3 in DNA: TGTGCCAGCAGTGGCCAAACGGAGCGGGAGTTTAAAAACATTCAGTACTTC.